This TCR beta chain was recorded in a study of cytotoxic CD8 clonotypes in ibrutinib-treated CLL. CDR3 length: 15 amino acids. Germline V gene lookup returns CDR1 SGDLS and CDR2 YYNGEE. The germline V and J ends were trimmed by 0 bases and 1 base, with 10 bases remaining between them. Assay: immunoSEQ multiplex PCR; the TCRdb copy retains only in-frame clones and omits some. The profile shows about 6,700 clones, more than 70% of them singletons. The input for sequencing was PBMCs, taken before ibrutinib treatment. The clonotype was recovered from a human donor with chronic lymphocytic leukemia. This chain connects TRBV9 to TRBJ2-5; D tentatively fits TRBD1 or TRBD2 (5 bases each). CDR3 sequence: CASSVVGTVQETQYF. CDR3 nucleotide sequence: TGTGCCAGCAGCGTAGTGGGGACCGTCCAAGAGACCCAGTACTTC.